This TCR beta chain is drawn from a study of spatial heterogeneity in lung cancer. Study background: Alpha-chain sequences were detected in numbers that were consistently lower than beta-chain sequences. There were, on average, more than 8.5 raw-read appearances for each unique TCR and UMI combination. Broader study findings: The appearance of ubiquitous expanded tumor TCRs in blood was greater at resection than follow-up.

Time point in this sample: sample taken at primary tumor resection. Extraction of whole RNA from tumor, nontumor lung or frozen PBMC preceded unsorted sequencing. The cohort: under 80 early-stage, untreated non-small cell lung cancer patients. TCRdb redid the calling of the 5' RACE reads with MiXCR, one entry per CDR3 protein. This sample yields some 3,400 distinct CDR3 sequences, of which 40% to 50% are seen a single time; around three quarters belongs to the top ten. A word on this clonotype: The antigen is undetermined.

Germline CDR1 and CDR2: MDHEN and SYDVKM. The V end was cut by 3 bases, the J end by 2 bases, with 7 bases between. The CDR3 sequence is 13 residues long. This TCR was recovered from a male donor with early-stage non-small cell lung cancer. This specimen was PBMCs, taken at surgery. The chain carries TRBV28 and TRBJ2-5; D unclear. CDR3 protein: CASSLGRQETQYF. The CDR3 DNA sequence: TGTGCCAGCAGTTTGGGCCGTCAAGAGACCCAGTACTTC.